The text below deals with one TCR beta chain. Authors' methods: By means of reference gene primer amplification, nucleated cell counts were estimated. The protocol was immunoSEQ multiplex PCR, while the TCRdb copy is restricted to in-frame clones and leaves out a portion. D and trimming were read from the DNA, whereas the V and J calls and clone size are those reported in that table. Seen here are about 140,000 clones, about 80% observed once, and the top ten hold 3% to 5%. The data belong to a study of blood T cell repertoires in COVID-19. The overall study: Samples of COVID-19 (acute and convalescent) were obtained from the United States, Italy and Spain.

CDR1 SGHNT and CDR2 YENEEA come from the germline V gene. V shed 7 bases and J shed 4 bases, with 14 bases lying between them. CDR3 length: 13 amino acids. The clonotype was recovered from a woman aged 55-69 years with acute or convalescent COVID-19. This chain uses TRBV11-3 with TRBJ2-7; tentatively, D is TRBD2 (6 bases). Material: peripheral blood. CDR3 in DNA: TGTGCCAGCAAGGCGGGATCGGGTTACGAGCAGTACTTC. This encodes CASKAGSGYEQYF.